This TCR beta chain was profiled in a study of tumor-infiltrating lymphocytes in primary liver carcinoma. This clonotype was detected only once. The CDR3 covers 13 residues. V lost 8 bases, J lost 14 bases, and 24 bases lay in between. The germline V gene has CDR1 SEHNR and CDR2 FQNEAQ (reference sequence). The input was around 530 ng total RNA; TCR beta cDNA was made from it with a constant-region primer. Researchers made the TCR beta libraries by running three nested multiplex PCR rounds with slightly modified ARM-PCR. Use of TRBV1-TRBV30 forward primers with a C-beta reverse primer characterized the first two PCR rounds, which lasted about 10 cycles each. TCRdb reprocessed the multiplex PCR reads with MiXCR, giving one entry per CDR3 protein. The sample holds approximately 100,000 distinct CDR3 sequences, about 62% seen once. The approximately 17-32 mg bulk tissue piece was not sorted before simultaneous RNA and DNA extraction.

Sequencing was carried out using liver tumor tissue from sampling region 2. Subset noted: tumor region T2, inferior pole. The receptor was isolated from a woman aged 55-69 years with primary liver carcinoma and hepatitis B virus infection. The J gene is TRBJ2-5, the V gene TRBV7-9, with TRBD2 as a possible D gene (6 bases). CDR3 in DNA: TGTGCCAGCGCCCGGGACTTCTCTCATGAGCAATACTTC. This codes for CASARDFSHEQYF.